A selection of T cell receptor beta chains follows, all from one sample in a study of blood T cell repertoires in COVID-19. Assay: immunoSEQ multiplex PCR; the TCRdb copy retains only in-frame clones and omits some. Of approximately 280,000 clones in the sample, roughly 91% were seen once. Sequenced input: peripheral blood. Every receptor here comes from a man aged 40-50 years with acute or convalescent COVID-19. The CDR3 runs from the conserved cysteine through the conserved F or W. D genes are given only for firm matches. Some rows mark clone size as missing; the rest say once, few, many or name a class of expanded clone.

v_call	j_call	d_call	clone_size	cdr3_nt	cdr3_aa
TRBV19	TRBJ2-2	-	-	TGTGCCAGTAGTATTAGGGGACAACTCAACACCGGGGAGCTGTTTTTT	CASSIRGQLNTGELFF
TRBV5-6	TRBJ1-2	-	-	TGTGCCAGCAGTTACTCCGGGGTATTGAACTATGGCTACACCTTC	CASSYSGVLNYGYTF
TRBV29-1	TRBJ2-7	-	-	TGCAGCGTTGAAGTCGCGGACAACGCCTACGAGCAGTACTTC	CSVEVADNAYEQYF
TRBV6-4	TRBJ2-1	-	once	TGTGCCAGCAGTACTAGCTCCTACAATGAGCAGTTCTTC	CASSTSSYNEQFF
TRBV9	TRBJ2-2	-	once	TGTGCCAGCAGCGCCCCCAGGCCCCACGGGGAGCTGTTTTTT	CASSAPRPHGELFF
TRBV9	TRBJ2-3	TRBD2	-	TGTGCCAGCAGCGTAGGGCTAGCGGGGCCCCGCACAGATACGCAGTATTTT	CASSVGLAGPRTDTQYF
TRBV7-9	TRBJ1-4	TRBD1	once	TGTGCCAGCAGGGATGGTGGGACAGGGAAGGAAAAACTGTTTTTT	CASRDGGTGKEKLFF
TRBV12-5	TRBJ1-3	-	-	TGTGCTAGTGGTCCCGGTCGGGACACCATATATTTT	CASGPGRDTIYF
TRBV7-2	TRBJ2-1	TRBD1	once	TGTGCCAGCAGCTATGGACTGGGACAGCTAGAGCAGTTCTTC	CASSYGLGQLEQFF
TRBV5-4	TRBJ1-6	-	-	TGTGCCAGCAGCCTGGATGGAGACCCAACTTCACCCCTCCACTTT	CASSLDGDPTSPLHF
TRBV10-3	TRBJ2-7	TRBD1	few	TGTGCCATCAGTGATTTCGTACAGGGGGCAATGTACGAGCAGTACTTC	CAISDFVQGAMYEQYF
TRBV7-8	TRBJ1-4	TRBD1	-	TGTGCCAGCAGCCCTCGGACAGGGGGTAATGAAAAACTGTTTTTT	CASSPRTGGNEKLFF
TRBV24-1	TRBJ2-3	TRBD2	-	TGTGCCACCAGTGACCCCGGACTAGCGACAGATACGCAGTATTTT	CATSDPGLATDTQYF
TRBV7-6	TRBJ2-6	-	-	TGTGCCAGCAGCCCCCTTGGGCCAGCTGGGGCCAACGTCCTGACTTTC	CASSPLGPAGANVLTF